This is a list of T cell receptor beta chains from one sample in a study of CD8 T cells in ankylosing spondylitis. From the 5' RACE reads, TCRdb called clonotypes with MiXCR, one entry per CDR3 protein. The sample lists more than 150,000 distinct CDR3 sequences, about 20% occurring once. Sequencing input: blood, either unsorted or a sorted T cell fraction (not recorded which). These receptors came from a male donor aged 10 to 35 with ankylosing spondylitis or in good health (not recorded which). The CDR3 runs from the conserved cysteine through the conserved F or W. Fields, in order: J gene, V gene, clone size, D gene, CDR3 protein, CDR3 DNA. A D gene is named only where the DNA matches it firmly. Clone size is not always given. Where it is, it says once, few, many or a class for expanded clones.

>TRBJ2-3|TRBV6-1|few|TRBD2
CASSDGTSGITDTQYF
TGTGCCAGCAGTGACGGGACTAGCGGGATTACAGATACGCAGTATTTT
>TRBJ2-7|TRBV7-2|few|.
CASSPSGRREQYF
TGTGCCAGCAGCCCGTCAGGGAGGAGGGAGCAGTACTTC
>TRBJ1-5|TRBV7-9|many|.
CASSLEGWEPQHF
TGTGCCAGCAGCTTAGAGGGGTGGGAGCCCCAGCATTTT
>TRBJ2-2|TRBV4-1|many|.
CASSHAAVNTGELFF
TGCGCCAGCTCCCACGCGGCGGTTAACACCGGGGAGCTGTTTTTT
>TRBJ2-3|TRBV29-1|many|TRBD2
CSVEKRENTDTQYF
TGCAGCGTTGAAAAGCGGGAGAACACAGATACGCAGTATTTT
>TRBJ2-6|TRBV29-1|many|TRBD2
CSVGLAGTFGANVLTF
TGCAGCGTTGGACTAGCGGGAACCTTTGGGGCCAACGTCCTGACTTTC
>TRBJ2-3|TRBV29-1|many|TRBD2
CSVDGGRDTDTQYF
TGCAGCGTTGATGGTGGGAGGGACACAGATACGCAGTATTTT
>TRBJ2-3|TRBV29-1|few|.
CSALDSADTQYF
TGCAGCGCCCTGGACAGCGCAGATACGCAGTATTTT
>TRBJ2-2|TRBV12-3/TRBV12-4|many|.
CASRRGRAGELFF
TGTGCCAGCAGGAGGGGAAGGGCCGGGGAGCTGTTTTTT
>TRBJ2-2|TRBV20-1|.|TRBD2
CSAKRENTGELFF
TGCAGTGCTAAGCGGGAGAACACCGGGGAGCTGTTTTTT
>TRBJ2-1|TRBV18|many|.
CASSPPENYAYNEQFF
TGTGCCAGCTCACCTCCCGAGAACTACGCCTACAATGAGCAGTTCTTC
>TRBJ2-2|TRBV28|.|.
CASSLSGGSSGELFF
TGTGCCAGCAGTTTATCGGGGGGCTCGTCCGGGGAGCTGTTTTTT
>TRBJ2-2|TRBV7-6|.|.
CASSYLDANTGELFF
TGTGCCAGCAGCTATCTAGACGCGAACACCGGGGAGCTGTTTTTT
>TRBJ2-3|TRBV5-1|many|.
CASSLMFGDTQYF
TGCGCCAGCAGCTTGATGTTTGGAGATACGCAGTATTTT
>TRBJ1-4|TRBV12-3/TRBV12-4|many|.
CASSLALRYEKLFF
TGTGCCAGCAGTTTAGCCCTCCGCTACGAAAAACTGTTTTTT
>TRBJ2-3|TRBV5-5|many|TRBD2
CASSPRTSLSTDTQYF
TGTGCCAGCAGCCCGAGGACTAGCCTTAGCACAGATACGCAGTATTTT
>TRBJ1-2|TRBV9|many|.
CASSVAGNGYTF
TGTGCCAGCAGCGTAGCGGGGAATGGCTACACCTTC
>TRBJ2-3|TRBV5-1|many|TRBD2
CASSSGLAGGRTDTQYF
TGCGCCAGCAGCTCGGGACTAGCGGGAGGGCGGACAGATACGCAGTATTTT
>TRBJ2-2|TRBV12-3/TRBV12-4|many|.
CASIIGGGTGELFF
TGTGCCAGCATCATTGGGGGCGGCACCGGGGAGCTGTTTTTT
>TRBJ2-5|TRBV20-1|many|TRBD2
CSATRDYYQETQYF
TGCAGTGCCACCCGGGACTACTACCAAGAGACCCAGTACTTC
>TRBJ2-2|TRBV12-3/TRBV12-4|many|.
CASSFLPQDTGELFF
TGTGCCAGCAGTTTTTTGCCCCAGGACACCGGGGAGCTGTTTTTT
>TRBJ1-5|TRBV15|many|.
CATSRWDMNQPQHF
TGTGCCACCAGCAGATGGGACATGAATCAGCCCCAGCATTTT
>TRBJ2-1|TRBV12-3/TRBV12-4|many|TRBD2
CASSFGTNNEQFF
TGTGCCAGCAGTTTCGGGACTAACAATGAGCAGTTCTTC
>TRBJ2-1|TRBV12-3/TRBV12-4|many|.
CASTPSAVRRFF
TGTGCCAGCACTCCTTCTGCGGTGAGGCGGTTCTTC
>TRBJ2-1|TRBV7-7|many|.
CASSLALDNEQFF
TGTGCCAGCAGCTTAGCGTTAGACAATGAGCAGTTCTTC
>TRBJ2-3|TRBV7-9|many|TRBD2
CASSTQLAASTDTQYF
TGTGCCAGCAGCACCCAACTAGCGGCAAGCACAGATACGCAGTATTTT
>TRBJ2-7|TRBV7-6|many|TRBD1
CASSLGTGGEQYF
TGTGCCAGCAGCTTAGGGACAGGGGGCGAGCAGTACTTC
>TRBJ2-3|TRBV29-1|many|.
CSAYGGSGTDTQYF
TGCAGCGCCTACGGGGGTAGCGGCACAGATACGCAGTATTTT
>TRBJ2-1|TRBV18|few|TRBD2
CASSPPNGRAKGNEQFF
TGTGCCAGCTCACCACCGAACGGGAGGGCCAAGGGGAATGAGCAGTTCTTC
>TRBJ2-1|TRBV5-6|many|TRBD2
CASSLLRGREFNEQFF
TGTGCCAGCAGCTTGCTCCGCGGGAGGGAATTTAATGAGCAGTTCTTC
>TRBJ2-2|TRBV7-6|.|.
CASSRVDTGELFF
TGTGCCAGCAGCCGGGTGGACACCGGGGAGCTGTTTTTT
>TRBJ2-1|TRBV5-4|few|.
CASSWTSEGEQFF
TGTGCCAGCAGCTGGACTTCAGAGGGTGAGCAGTTCTTC
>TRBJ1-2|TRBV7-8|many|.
CASSDGTSAYGYTF
TGTGCCAGCAGTGACGGGACAAGTGCTTATGGCTACACCTTC
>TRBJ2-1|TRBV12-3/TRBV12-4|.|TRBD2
CASSVGLAGGRTEQFF
TGTGCCAGCAGTGTCGGACTAGCGGGAGGGCGTACTGAGCAGTTCTTC
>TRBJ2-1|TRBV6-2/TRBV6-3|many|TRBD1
CASSPGTGFNEQFF
TGTGCCAGCAGTCCCGGGACAGGGTTCAATGAGCAGTTCTTC
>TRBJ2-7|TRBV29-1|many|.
CSVVVYEQYF
TGCAGCGTGGTCGTCTACGAGCAGTACTTC
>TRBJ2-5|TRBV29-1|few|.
CSVEAGDETQYF
TGCAGCGTTGAAGCAGGGGACGAGACCCAGTACTTC
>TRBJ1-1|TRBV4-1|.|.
CASSQEGVPGSGAFF
TGCGCCAGCAGCCAAGAGGGGGTTCCGGGTTCGGGAGCTTTCTTT
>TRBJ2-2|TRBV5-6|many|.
CASRPDGSNTGELFF
TGTGCCAGCAGGCCGGACGGCTCGAACACCGGGGAGCTGTTTTTT
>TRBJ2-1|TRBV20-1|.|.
CSASRLESHNEQFF
TGCAGTGCTAGTAGGCTAGAGTCCCACAATGAGCAGTTCTTC
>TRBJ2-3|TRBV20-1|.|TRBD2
CSALTPSGRAVDTQYF
TGCAGTGCCCTCACCCCTAGCGGGAGGGCCGTAGATACGCAGTATTTT
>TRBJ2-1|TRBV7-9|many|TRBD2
CASSSRGGSYYNEQFF
TGTGCCAGCAGCTCCCGCGGCGGGAGCTACTACAATGAGCAGTTCTTC
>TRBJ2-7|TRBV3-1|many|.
CASTSTGTYEQYF
TGTGCCAGCACCTCTACGGGTACCTACGAGCAGTACTTC
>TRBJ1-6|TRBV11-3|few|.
CASSSFTGQNSPLHF
TGTGCCAGCAGCTCTTTTACGGGACAAAATTCACCCCTCCACTTT
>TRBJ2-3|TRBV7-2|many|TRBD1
CASRKDPRQGEYTQYF
TGTGCCAGCAGGAAAGACCCGAGACAGGGGGAATATACGCAGTATTTT
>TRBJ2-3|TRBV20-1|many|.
CSAIDSPSTDTQYF
TGCAGTGCAATCGACAGCCCTAGCACAGATACGCAGTATTTT